The 5 T cell receptor beta chains listed next were all sequenced from one sample in a study of blood T cell repertoires in COVID-19. The repertoire was sequenced with immunoSEQ multiplex PCR; TCRdb's copy has only in-frame clones and lacks some. The table has about 90,000 clones, roughly four fifths seen once; the top ten hold around 6.5%. Sequenced: peripheral blood. These receptors were obtained from a man aged 55 to 70 with acute or convalescent COVID-19.

Only one count was recorded for this clone. The J gene is TRBJ2-6, the V gene TRBV30, with D possibly being TRBD1 (5 bases). The CDR3 extends over 17 amino acids. The germline V gene has CDR1 GTSNPN and CDR2 SVGIG (reference sequence). V was pared by 3 bases and J by 4 bases, with 19 bases between. The CDR3 sequence: CAWRTRIGANGANVLTF. The CDR3 DNA sequence: TGTGCCTGGAGGACACGGATAGGGGCCAACGGGGCCAACGTCCTGACTTTC.

V is TRBV11-2 and J is TRBJ2-5; the match to TRBD2 covers 8 bases. The germline CDR1 and CDR2 sequences are SGHAT and FQNNGV. The V and J ends lost 6 bases and 5 bases, in that order; junction bases with no gene match: 8. The CDR3 has 14 amino acids. This CDR3 reads CASRQPSGGETQYF. Written as DNA, the CDR3 is TGTGCCAGCAGACAACCCTCGGGGGGGGAGACCCAGTACTTC.

The CDR3 sequence: CASSIDPRVGTEAFF. DNA of the CDR3: TGTGCCAGTAGTATAGATCCGAGGGTTGGCACTGAAGCTTTCTTT. This chain joins TRBV19 and TRBJ1-1; D call uncertain. The ends were cut back, 0 bases at V and 4 bases at J, with 12 bases in the middle. Germline CDR1 reads LNHDA; CDR2 reads SQIVND (reference sequence). This CDR3 is 15 amino acids long.

This clone was picked up a small number of times. Other DNA sequences in this sample translate to the same CDR3. V is TRBV12-3 or TRBV12-4 and J is TRBJ1-2; 9 nucleotides match TRBD1. The CDR3 runs 13 residues. J was trimmed by 4 bases and V by 4 bases; bases with no gene match: 1. CDR3 residues: CASSSDRGYGYTF. The CDR3 region has the DNA TGTGCCAGCAGTTCGGACAGGGGCTATGGCTACACCTTC.

The chain recombines TRBV7-3 with TRBJ1-4; unclear D gene. The V and J ends lost 1 base and 13 bases respectively, with 13 bases between them. Germline CDR1 is SGHTA and CDR2 is FQGTGA. CDR3 length: 13 amino acids. CDR3 region: CASSLNPPERLFF. In DNA, the CDR3 is TGTGCCAGCAGCTTAAACCCCCCGGAGAGACTGTTTTTT.